This T cell receptor beta chain was found in a study of T cells in localized non-small cell lung cancer. Study-level findings and limits: Longer overall survival was linked to higher blood T cell density. Heterogeneity stays possible, as sequencing covered only one tumor region. The highest T cell clonality was in uninvolved adjacent lung, above tumor. Adjacent lung held a median around 56 of the top 100 tumor clones.

Clones were read by immunoSEQ multiplex PCR, and TCRdb kept only the in-frame ones, dropping some. Among 17,000 or so clones listed, around four fifths were seen once. On this clone: Its antigen is not known.

Germline V gives CDR1 MNHNS, CDR2 SASEGT. This CDR3 is 14 amino acids long. V lost 5 bases to trimming and J lost 2 bases; unmatched junction nucleotides: 5. The chain recombines TRBV6-1 with TRBJ2-5, with 7 bases matching TRBD1. The sequencing here drew on peripheral blood, taken before any cancer treatment. This clonotype was obtained from a male donor at least 60 years old with stage III lung adenocarcinoma. CDR3 DNA sequence: TGTGCCAGCAGTCGACAGGGTGGGCAAGAGACCCAGTACTTC. It specifies CASSRQGGQETQYF.